This entry features one T cell receptor (beta chain) sequence. The data are from a study of blood T cell repertoires in COVID-19. Study background: In each case, the material was cDNA or gDNA derived from T cells, B-cell-depleted T cells, or PBMCs.

The assay was immunoSEQ multiplex PCR, and TCRdb's table has in-frame clones only and misses some. The repertoire holds some 250,000 clones, with roughly 76% as singletons. The specimen was peripheral blood. The receptor was isolated from a woman older than 75 with COVID-19, enrolled during active disease.

CDR3 sequence reads: CASRSGGEGYSPLHF. The CDR3 nucleotides read TGTGCCAGCAGGTCCGGAGGGGAGGGGTATTCACCCCTCCACTTT. The chain is built from TRBV5-5 and TRBJ1-6, with D possibly TRBD1 on 5 matching bases. This CDR3 contains 15 residues. The germline V gene encodes CDR1 SGHKS and CDR2 YYEKEE (reference sequence). Trimming shortened V by 5 bases and J by 8 bases, and 17 bases separated the two germline ends.